This T cell receptor (beta chain) was found in a study of T cells after yellow fever vaccination (dated by TCRdb to the late 2010s). Study-wide context: Libraries from fractions with low cell numbers were prepared with the SMART-Seq v4 Ultra Low Input RNA kit. Blood samples were taken at several timepoints before and after primary and secondary immunization, and bulk PBMC replicates and cell subsets were isolated. Two healthy male donors made up the cohort, one aged 18 to 29 years and the other aged 30 to 40 years. To track T-cell clones before and after primary and booster YFV17D yellow fever vaccination, bulk TCR alpha and beta repertoires were sequenced longitudinally.

Comment on this clonotype: No antigen is known for it. No much larger clone is present one base from it, and per-base qualities are unavailable.

TCR cDNA was made using 5'RACE template switching, a step that added a universal primer site and unique molecular identifiers. Priming of cDNA synthesis was performed from both the TCR alpha and TCR beta constant segments. Libraries were amplified in two PCR steps, with sample barcodes and sequencing adapters added in the second step. Sequencing of libraries was performed on Illumina HiSeq 2500 (2x100 bp) or NovaSeq (2x150 bp). The authors processed their data as follows. MIGEC handled demultiplexing of reads and collapsing into UMI consensus sequences, while MiXCR performed V(D)J alignment. Clonotypes responding to the vaccine were identified with edgeR on replicate PBMC samples, with the criteria of FDR below 0.01 and a log2 fold change above 5 up to day 15. Bulk clonotypes were assigned CD4 or CD8 identity according to which sequenced CD4 or CD8 repertoire held them at higher abundance. TCRdb applied fastp at Q25 and MiXCR to the public reads, then kept only in-frame beta chains. Rows are unified per CDR3 protein, each entry keeping the most common DNA and genes. The V and J calls, along with clone size, are taken from TCRdb and not from the paper's own processing. This sample is represented by some 300,000 distinct CDR3 sequences; around 8.1% of them were singletons. Around 17% of the sample is taken by the ten largest.

From a lookup of the germline V gene, CDR1 and CDR2 are MNHEY and SVGEGT. The CDR3 holds 17 amino acids from the cysteine to the phenylalanine. Just CDR3 DNA is preserved here, 51 bases in frame from base 1. At the junction V is shortened by 4 bases and J by 7 bases; bases outside the gene matches: 14. The paper as a whole reports these results and caveats: Most clones expanded after primary vaccination were re-detected after the booster (96% of CD4 and 80% to 90% of CD8), suggesting broad memory maintenance. Compared with the primary T-cell response, the secondary T-cell response was weaker but faster, peaking on day 5 rather than day 15. A small share of clonotypes was detected in both CD4 and CD8 compartments, with the overlap likely arising from convergent recombination. The study included only a couple of donors, which limits how far the findings can be generalized. Computational filtering was needed because FACS-sorted repertoires could contain abundant contaminating clonotypes from the bulk population.

Read against the paper, the sample's treatment or condition label means: live attenuated yellow fever vaccine strain. At every blood-draw timepoint, two biological replicates of bulk PBMCs were collected. PBMCs were isolated from peripheral blood using a standard Ficoll-Paque protocol. RNA was extracted with TriZol from bulk PBMCs, CD4 and CD8 fractions, and dextramer-positive and dextramer-negative fractions. The source is a man aged 18 to 30 who received the YFV17D yellow fever vaccine. The starting material was PBMCs, obtained approximately 40 days after the first yellow fever vaccination. The receptor chain draws on TRBV6-2 or TRBV6-3 and TRBJ2-5, with 11 bases aligning to TRBD2. The base sequence is TGTGCCAGCAGTTCTCCTAGACTAGCGGGGAGCCTTCGGACCCAGTACTTC. It translates to CASSSPRLAGSLRTQYF.